These T cell receptor beta chains were read from a single sample in a study of shared clonotypes between healthy human individuals. Clones were read by immunoSEQ multiplex PCR, and TCRdb kept only the in-frame ones, dropping some. This table has about 2.1 million clones, about 93% appearing once. The sequenced sample was naive CD8+ T cells from PBMCs. Receptors originate from a man aged 18 to 29 in good health. Some clones in this sample may be carry-over from other donors' samples. The conserved cysteine and the conserved F or W are not part of the CDR3 here.

v_gene	j_gene	CDR3aa
TRBV7-9	TRBJ1-5	ASSGEDQPQH
TRBV7-9	TRBJ1-4	ASSLSDVNEKLF
TRBV9	TRBJ1-2	ASSVASGDIYNYGYT
TRBV7-8	TRBJ2-3	ASSVTAGPDTQY
TRBV4-3	TRBJ2-1	ASSRGLATYNEQF
TRBV28	TRBJ2-7	ASRSGTGMDEQY
TRBV6-1	TRBJ2-2	ASSEYSGLNTGELF
TRBV21-1	TRBJ2-2	ASSNRTDSSTGELF
TRBV27	TRBJ2-7	ASSPRQGGYEQY
TRBV5-1	TRBJ2-7	ASRPMLGTPTYEQY
TRBV27	TRBJ2-7	ASSWGNTYEQY
TRBV9	TRBJ2-1	ASSQDSYNEQF
TRBV4-1	TRBJ2-7	ASSQVQGYEQY
TRBV27	TRBJ1-1	ASSLSQGRNTEAF
TRBV9	TRBJ1-4	ASSVGGKGKLF
TRBV5-6	TRBJ1-4	ASSSWGGRPNEKLF
TRBV19	TRBJ1-2	ASSPYGGARGLYGYT
TRBV5-4	TRBJ2-7	ASSPGQETYEQY
TRBV27	TRBJ2-1	ASSFVGLAATDNEQF
TRBV19	TRBJ1-2	ASSTHSNYGYT
TRBV4-1	TRBJ2-5	ASSRRGVETQY
TRBV9	TRBJ1-1	ASSVGGAGTEAF
TRBV21-1	TRBJ2-2	ASRWSTGELF
TRBV29-1	TRBJ2-2	SVDDGPNTGELF
TRBV4-1	TRBJ2-7	ASSQEGQPYYEQY
TRBV9	TRBJ2-5	ASSVHGTPGGETQY
TRBV7-8	TRBJ1-2	ASSPGGRGGYT
TRBV30	TRBJ2-7	AWSGSYHGTYEQY
TRBV4-1	TRBJ2-1	ASSLLAGSRTNEQF
TRBV6-4	TRBJ2-3	ASSLLAGTDTQY
TRBV9	TRBJ2-1	ASSRPSPEQF
TRBV19	TRBJ2-1	ASTPTSEYNEQF
TRBV5-1	TRBJ1-1	ASSLGQATEAF
TRBV27	TRBJ1-2	ASSPTGPLGYGYT
TRBV4-1	TRBJ2-7	ASSHTGTGIYEQY
TRBV19	TRBJ1-1	ASSIRDSGRNTEAF
TRBV27	TRBJ1-5	ASRLTGSGQPQH
TRBV28	TRBJ2-3	ASSPGTGSTDTQY
TRBV27	TRBJ2-7	ASALAGVGSYEQY
TRBV7-6	TRBJ1-3	ASSPLPEGNTIY
TRBV7-6	TRBJ2-5	ASSPRGWETQY